This T cell receptor (beta chain) comes out of a study of T cell responses to AZD1222 COVID-19 vaccine. Study-level points and caveats: Donors were largely white British and mainly female; clonal diversity was possibly underestimated.

For this clone: What it binds is unknown.

J lost 3 bases, V lost 0 bases, and 4 bases had no gene match. The CDR3 covers 15 residues. CDR1 LGHNA and CDR2 YNFKEQ come from the germline V gene. Some clones are missing from TCRdb's copy, which holds only in-frame ones; the method was immunoSEQ multiplex PCR. The repertoire holds some 170,000 clones, with just over 90% as singletons. This clonotype was sampled from an adult in good health. The chain recombines TRBV4-2 with TRBJ2-7, with TRBD2 identical over 8 bases. This material consisted of peripheral blood, taken on day 0 of AZD1222 vaccination. CDR3 DNA sequence: TGTGCCAGCAGCCAAGATAACGGGGGGGACTACGAGCAGTACTTC. Amino acids: CASSQDNGGDYEQYF.